The 27 T cell receptor beta chains presented below share a single source sample, sequenced in a study of beta chain features in type 1 diabetes. Study results and caveats: For Type 1 diabetes patients, all four CD4+ subsets carried TCRB CDR3s that were moderately but significantly shorter.

The sequenced template was cDNA made from the entire isolated RNA. Libraries were prepared by immunoSEQ multiplex PCR; TCRdb keeps only in-frame clonotypes and omits some of them. Of approximately 600,000 clones in the sample, around 11% were seen once. No antigens are known for them. The material sequenced was naive CD4+ T cells from blood. These receptor sequences come from a man aged 30-40 years with type 1 diabetes.

This chain connects TRBV15 to TRBJ1-2; a possible D gene is TRBD1 (6 bases). In germline, CDR1 is LNHNV, CDR2 YYDKDF (reference sequence). V dropped 6 bases and J dropped 2 bases, with 13 bases sitting between them. This CDR3 is 14 amino acids long. The CDR3 is CATRSGGQNYGYTF. The DNA for the CDR3 is TGTGCCACCAGGTCAGGAGGACAGAACTATGGCTACACCTTC.

This clone was counted between two and nine times. The V call is TRBV18, the J call TRBJ1-1; 7 bases fit TRBD1. Germline values: CDR1 KGHSH, CDR2 LQKENI. The CDR3 is 16 residues long. J was trimmed by 2 bases and V by 3 bases; bases with no gene match: 9. The CDR3 DNA reads as TGTGCCAGCTCACCTATGACCGGGACAGAAAACACTGAAGCTTTCTTT. It translates to CASSPMTGTENTEAFF.

The gene calls are TRBV7-2 and TRBJ2-3; 7 positions agree with TRBD1. After removal of 4 bases from V and 0 bases from J, the junction contained 1 base not matched to a gene. The germline V gene has CDR1 SGHTA and CDR2 FQGNSA. The CDR3 is 14 residues long. The CDR3 loop is CASSSTGSTDTQYF. CDR3 in DNA: TGTGCCAGCAGCTCGACAGGGAGCACAGATACGCAGTATTTT.

About this clone: At the DNA level, this CDR3 is encoded by other sequences in the same sample as well. The chain uses TRBV20-1 and TRBJ2-7; D not certain. The CDR3 sequence is 11 residues long. From germline, CDR1 is DFQATT and CDR2 SNEGSKA (reference sequence). Trimming took off 1 base at V and 4 bases at J, with 5 bases between the two ends. Here the CDR3 DNA reads TGCAGTGCTAGAGGACCGTACGAGCAGTACTTC. It is translated as CSARGPYEQYF.

This clone has more than one count but fewer than ten. This chain uses TRBV7-2 with TRBJ2-3, with D uncertain. The V gene lost 1 base and the J gene lost 5 bases, with 13 bases spanning the gap. Germline V CDR1 and CDR2: SGHTA, FQGNSA. There are 15 residues in the CDR3. The CDR3 reads CASSLEAGLGDTQYF. In DNA form, the CDR3 reads TGTGCCAGCAGCTTAGAGGCCGGGCTCGGAGATACGCAGTATTTT.

The rearrangement links TRBV7-6 to TRBJ1-1, with D unresolved. The CDR3 spans 13 residues. The germline V and J ends were trimmed by 5 bases and 1 base, with 8 bases remaining between them. Germline V gene sequence: CDR1 SGHVS, CDR2 FNYEAQ. The CDR3 here is CASSLRQNTEAFF. CDR3 DNA: TGTGCCAGCAGCCTCCGACAGAACACTGAAGCTTTCTTT.

The rearrangement joins TRBV9 to TRBJ1-1; D is ambiguous. Trimming removed 4 bases from V and 1 base from J, with 11 bases in between. CDR1 and CDR2 from the germline V gene are SGDLS and YYNGEE. This CDR3 comprises 14 residues. The DNA for the CDR3 is TGTGCCAGCAGCAACGTTGACAAGAACACTGAAGCTTTCTTT. Its protein product is CASSNVDKNTEAFF.

This clone was detected a few times. The chain employs TRBV10-3 and TRBJ2-3; D may be TRBD2 (5 bases). This CDR3 is 14 amino acids long. Germline-derived CDR1 and CDR2 are ENHRY and SYGVKD. Trimming took 3 bases from V and 2 from J, leaving 9 bases between them. CDR3: CAISDRGNTDTQYF. The CDR3 region has the DNA TGTGCCATCAGTGATCGGGGTAACACAGATACGCAGTATTTT.

This chain uses TRBV19 with TRBJ1-6; 10 bases line up with TRBD1. V lost 8 bases and J lost 0; bases outside the gene matches: 7. The germline gives CDR1 LNHDA, CDR2 SQIVND (reference sequence). The CDR3 has 17 residues. The CDR3 spells CASEDRGRGSYNSPLHF. CDR3 nucleotides: TGTGCCAGTGAGGACAGGGGGAGAGGCTCCTATAATTCACCCCTCCACTTT.

This chain uses TRBV7-2 with TRBJ2-3; 8 bases map to TRBD2. Germline V gene data show CDR1 as SGHTA and CDR2 as FQGNSA. The CDR3 sequence is 16 residues long. With V trimmed by 3 bases and J by 1 base, 6 bases remained unmatched. The CDR3 spells CASSFAGTRGTDTQYF. The CDR3 coding sequence is TGTGCCAGCAGCTTCGCCGGGACTAGGGGCACAGATACGCAGTATTTT. Full variable domain (remainder filled in from reference TRBV7-2 and TRBJ2-3): GAGVSQSPSNKVTEKGKDVELRCDPISGHTALYWYRQSLGQGLEFLIYFQGNSAPDKSGLPSDRFSAERTGGSVSTLTIQRTQQEDSAVYLCASSFAGTRGTDTQYFGPGTRLTVL.

This clone showed up just a few times. The CDR3 sequence: CASSQGQGTSNQPQHF. The DNA for the CDR3 is TGTGCCAGCAGCCAAGGACAGGGGACTAGCAATCAGCCCCAGCATTTT. The chain links TRBV4-2 to TRBJ1-5; 8 bases line up with TRBD1. Trimming cost V 1 base and J 0 bases; bases outside gene matches: 2. This CDR3 comprises 16 residues. Germline-derived CDR1 and CDR2 are LGHNA and YNFKEQ.

A few counts support this clone. The chain couples TRBV10-3 to TRBJ1-3, with D uncertain. The V gene's germline CDR1 is ENHRY and CDR2 SYGVKD. V lost 2 bases and J 2 bases, leaving 10 bases between the germline ends. This CDR3 has 15 residues. The CDR3 region has the DNA TGTGCCATCAGTGAGGTGCTGATGACTGGAAACACCATATATTTT. Encoded protein: CAISEVLMTGNTIYF.

This clone was recorded a few times. This chain uses TRBV7-6 with TRBJ1-1; no reliable D call. Trimming shortened V by 1 base and J by 3 bases, and 6 bases separated the two germline ends. The V gene's germline CDR1 is SGHVS and CDR2 FNYEAQ. This CDR3 region has 13 residues. CDR3 DNA: TGTGCCAGCAGCTTAGAACGGGACACTGAAGCTTTCTTT. This encodes CASSLERDTEAFF.

This clone came up a few times. The V call is TRBV6-5, the J call TRBJ2-2; D is unresolved. The CDR3 extends over 13 amino acids. Trimming took off 4 bases at V and 5 bases at J, with 8 bases between the two ends. Germline V gene lookup returns CDR1 MNHEY and CDR2 SVGAGI. The CDR3 here is CASSFAGTGELFF. The CDR3 DNA sequence: TGTGCCAGCAGTTTTGCTGGGACCGGGGAGCTGTTTTTT.

This rearrangement joins TRBV2 to TRBJ1-2; 7 nucleotides match TRBD1. Trimming removed 5 bases from V and 7 bases from J; junction bases left unmatched: 7. This CDR3 region has 13 residues. The germline V gene encodes CDR1 SNHLY and CDR2 FYNNEI. CDR3 in DNA: TGTGCCAGCAGTAATACAGGGGCGAGTGGCTACACCTTC. Protein sequence: CASSNTGASGYTF.

This clone has just a few counts. The chain employs TRBV9 and TRBJ2-5; 9 bases are a match to TRBD2. V dropped 2 bases and J dropped 4; count of bases not matched to a gene: 6. Germline CDR1 is SGDLS and CDR2 is YYNGEE. This CDR3 is built from 15 residues. CDR3 residues: CASSVSGGPRETQYF. As DNA, the CDR3 is TGTGCCAGCAGCGTCAGCGGGGGGCCGAGAGAGACCCAGTACTTC.

This clone was seen a few times. This chain links TRBV27 with TRBJ2-4, with D perhaps matching TRBD2 (5 bases). CDR1 and CDR2 from the germline V gene are MNHEY and SMNVEV (reference sequence). V was pared by 5 bases and J by 7 bases, with 24 bases between. The CDR3 totals 17 residues. CDR3 nucleotides: TGTGCCAGCAGTACCATCGCGTCTTTCCCCGGAGGTAACATTCAGTACTTC. This sequence encodes CASSTIASFPGGNIQYF.

The genes are TRBV7-2 and TRBJ1-5; D possibly corresponds to TRBD1 (6 bases). This CDR3 comprises 15 residues. The germline V and J ends were trimmed by 5 bases and 2 bases, with 13 bases remaining between them. Germline assignment: CDR1 SGHTA and CDR2 FQGNSA. The CDR3 DNA sequence: TGTGCCAGCAGCCAGATGGCAGGGGGCAATCAGCCCCAGCATTTT. It translates to CASSQMAGGNQPQHF.

This clone was seen more than once but under ten times. This chain uses TRBV18 with TRBJ1-1; no definite D call. Germline V lookup: CDR1 KGHSH, CDR2 LQKENI. V lost 0 bases, J lost 3 bases, and 11 bases lay in between. The CDR3 is 15 amino acids. This CDR3 reads CASSPPGWRDTEAFF. CDR3 nucleotides: TGTGCCAGCTCACCACCGGGGTGGAGGGACACTGAAGCTTTCTTT.

This clone was seen more than once but under ten times. Other nucleotide sequences in the sample specify the same CDR3. The chain recombines TRBV29-1 with TRBJ2-7, with a possible D match to TRBD2 (5 bases). The CDR3 sequence is 11 residues long. Trimming removed 6 bases from V and 2 bases from J, with 8 bases in between. Germline V lookup: CDR1 SQVTM, CDR2 ANQGSEA. CDR3 amino acids: CSVGEPYEQYF. DNA for the CDR3: TGCAGCGTCGGGGAACCCTACGAGCAGTACTTC.

This clone was recorded a few times. The CDR3 nucleotides read TGTGCCAGCAGGGCCAGAAACTCGATGAACACTGAAGCTTTCTTT. It codes for CASRARNSMNTEAFF. The chain joins TRBV25-1 to TRBJ1-1, with unresolved D. V was shortened by 6 bases and J by 0 bases, with 14 bases between the two germline ends. CDR1 is MGHDK and CDR2 is SYGVNS in the germline V gene. This CDR3 contains 15 residues. Based on the CDR3 plus reference TRBV25-1 and TRBJ1-1, the full variable domain is EADIYQTPRYLVIGTGKKITLECSQTMGHDKMYWYQQDPGMELHLIHYSYGVNSTEKGDLSSESTVSRIRTEHFPLTLESARPSHTSQYLCASRARNSMNTEAFFGQGTRLTVV.

This rearrangement joins TRBV7-9 to TRBJ2-5; D tentatively reads TRBD1 or TRBD2 (5 bases each). Per germline, CDR1 SEHNR and CDR2 FQNEAQ (reference sequence). Trimming shortened V by 0 bases and J by 9 bases, and 23 bases separated the two germline ends. This CDR3 has 17 residues. The CDR3 nucleotides are TGTGCCAGCAGCTTAGCGCAGAGGGGCCCATCATTCCAGGCCCAGTACTTC. It specifies CASSLAQRGPSFQAQYF. Supplemented by reference TRBV7-9 and TRBJ2-5, the full variable domain reads DTGVSQNPRHKITKRGQNVTFRCDPISEHNRLYWYRQTLGQGPEFLTYFQNEAQLEKSRLLSDRFSAERPKGSFSTLEIQRTEQGDSAMYLCASSLAQRGPSFQAQYFGPGTRLLVL.

This clone has only a few counts. This chain connects TRBV19 to TRBJ2-2, with D uncertain. With 9 bases removed from V and 8 bases from J, the gap between germline ends came to 10 bases. This CDR3 is built from 11 residues. CDR1 is LNHDA, CDR2 SQIVND, per germline (reference sequence). The CDR3 DNA is TGTGCCAGCGCGTTTGAGGGGGAGCTGTTTTTT. It translates to CASAFEGELFF.

The J gene is TRBJ2-4, the V gene TRBV6-1, with D unclear. The CDR3 consists of 15 residues. CDR1 is MNHNS and CDR2 is SASEGT in the germline V gene. V was shortened by 2 bases and J by 0 bases, with 8 bases between the two germline ends. The CDR3 coding sequence is TGTGCCAGCAGTGAACGAGGTTTAGCCAAAAACATTCAGTACTTC. As protein: CASSERGLAKNIQYF.

The gene calls are TRBV6-5 and TRBJ1-6; D ambiguous. Per germline, CDR1 MNHEY and CDR2 SVGAGI. The CDR3 extends over 13 amino acids. Trimming cost V 5 bases and J 7 bases, with 9 bases left between them. Written as DNA, the CDR3 is TGTGCCAGCAGTCAAGAGAGGAATTCACCCCTCCACTTT. Translating it yields CASSQERNSPLHF.

V is TRBV10-3 and J is TRBJ2-1, with D unresolved. The germline V gene encodes CDR1 ENHRY and CDR2 SYGVKD. V was pared by 6 bases and J by 6 bases, with 21 bases between. The length of the CDR3 is 16 residues. CDR3 amino acids: CAISPKGQELGNEQFF. DNA of the CDR3: TGTGCCATCAGCCCTAAGGGTCAGGAATTAGGCAATGAGCAGTTCTTC.

There are a few counts of this clone. The V call is TRBV5-1, the J call TRBJ2-3, with 7 bases lining up with TRBD1. The CDR3 consists of 15 residues. Germline assignment: CDR1 SGHRS and CDR2 YFSETQ. V lost 4 bases and J lost 0; bases outside the gene matches: 5. The CDR3 is CASSPQGDSTDTQYF. The CDR3 coding sequence is TGCGCCAGCAGCCCGCAGGGGGACAGCACAGATACGCAGTATTTT.